A single sample is the source of the 28 T cell receptor beta chains below, sequenced in a study of cytotoxic CD8 clonotypes in ibrutinib-treated CLL. Profiling relied on immunoSEQ multiplex PCR, and the TCRdb table lists in-frame clones only, not all of them. This sample has some 290,000 clones, with about 80% found just once. Sequenced here: PBMCs, sampled before ibrutinib treatment. These receptors came from a human donor with chronic lymphocytic leukemia.

This clone was recorded a few times. The rearrangement joins TRBV2 to TRBJ1-5; 9 bases are shared with TRBD1. CDR3 length equals 15 residues. CDR1 is SNHLY and CDR2 is FYNNEI in the germline V gene. V gave up 4 bases and J gave up 2 bases; unmatched junction bases: 3. CDR3 region: CASSGRTGGNQPQHF. Written as DNA, the CDR3 is TGTGCCAGCAGTGGGAGGACAGGGGGCAATCAGCCCCAGCATTTT.

J is TRBJ2-1 and V is TRBV27, with 9 positions matching TRBD1. The germline V gene has CDR1 MNHEY and CDR2 SMNVEV (reference sequence). The CDR3 has 14 amino acids. Trimming took 7 bases from V and 5 from J; bases not matched to a gene: 6. The CDR3 nucleotides read TGTGCCAGCACCCGGGGGACAGGGAACAATGAGCAGTTCTTC. This gives the protein CASTRGTGNNEQFF.

The chain joins TRBV20-1 to TRBJ2-7; D gene uncertain. The CDR3 sequence is 11 residues long. Trimming removed 3 bases from V and 3 bases from J, with 6 bases in between. Germline-derived CDR1 and CDR2 are DFQATT and SNEGSKA (reference sequence). Here the CDR3 reads CSASGGYEQYF. For the CDR3, the DNA is TGCAGTGCTAGCGGCGGCTACGAGCAGTACTTC.

This clone came up a few times. The chain combines TRBV5-1 with TRBJ2-5; tentative D call: TRBD1 (6 bases). This CDR3 comprises 15 residues. Between the trimmed V and J ends, which lost 2 bases and 8 bases, there was a span of 19 bases. Per the germline V gene, CDR1 is SGHRS and CDR2 is YFSETQ. CDR3 protein: CASSFDSSGVATQYF. DNA for the CDR3: TGCGCCAGCAGCTTCGATTCTTCAGGGGTCGCAACCCAGTACTTC.

The chain has TRBV7-8 and TRBJ2-3; TRBD2 aligns across 8 bases. Trimming took 3 bases from V and 1 from J; bases not matched to a gene: 6. The CDR3 has 16 amino acids. Germline V lookup: CDR1 SGHVS, CDR2 FQNEAQ. CDR3 in DNA: TGTGCCAGCAGCTTCCGGGGGGGGCTTCGCACAGATACGCAGTATTTT. Its translation is CASSFRGGLRTDTQYF.

This chain links TRBV4-1 with TRBJ2-1, with D perhaps given as TRBD1 or TRBD2 (6 bases each). Per germline, CDR1 MGHRA and CDR2 YSYEKL. This CDR3 comprises 17 residues. Trimming took 4 bases from V and 2 from J, leaving 18 bases between them. CDR3 DNA: TGCGCCAGCAGCCCGCCCCCGACTAGGGGGACCTACAATGAGCAGTTCTTC. Protein product: CASSPPPTRGTYNEQFF.

V usage is TRBV4-3 and J usage is TRBJ1-4; D gene unclear. The CDR3 consists of 14 residues. Trimming left V 0 bases short and J 8 bases short, with 10 bases between. Germline CDR1 and CDR2: LGHNA and YSLEER. Written as DNA, the CDR3 is TGCGCCAGCAGCCAAGATTGGGAACTGGAAAAACTGTTTTTT. Amino acid sequence: CASSQDWELEKLFF.

The chain joins TRBV27 to TRBJ2-1; D is ambiguous. CDR1 is MNHEY and CDR2 is SMNVEV in the germline V gene (reference sequence). Trimming left V 3 bases short and J 6 bases short, with 6 bases between. The CDR3 runs 12 residues. The CDR3 region has the DNA TGTGCCAGCAGTTTTCTCAGCAATGAGCAGTTCTTC. This codes for CASSFLSNEQFF.

The CDR3, as DNA: TGTGCCAGCAGTTACTACTTGGACAGAGCTAACTATGGCTACACCTTC. This translates into CASSYYLDRANYGYTF. V usage is TRBV6-5 and J usage is TRBJ1-2; possibly TRBD1 for D (6 bases). Germline V lookup: CDR1 MNHEY, CDR2 SVGAGI. The CDR3 has 16 amino acids. Trimming left V 1 base short and J 0 bases short, with 12 bases between.

In this sample, this clone turned up once. The chain uses TRBV30 and TRBJ1-3; 9 nucleotides line up with TRBD1. The CDR3 contains 15 residues. The junction had 6 bases not matched to a gene; V was cut back by 5 bases and J by 1 base. Germline V gene sequence: CDR1 GTSNPN, CDR2 SVGIG (reference sequence). The CDR3 nucleotides are TGTGCCTGGTACGGGACAGGGAAATCTGGAAACACCATATATTTT. This gives the protein CAWYGTGKSGNTIYF.

The chain links TRBV29-1 to TRBJ2-1; 9 bases match TRBD2. With V trimmed by 6 bases and J by 2 bases, 5 bases remained unmatched. The CDR3 is 14 amino acids. The germline gives CDR1 SQVTM, CDR2 ANQGSEA. This CDR3 reads CSVSSGDPYNEQFF. In DNA form, the CDR3 reads TGCAGCGTCTCTAGCGGGGACCCCTACAATGAGCAGTTCTTC.

This clone was seen a few times. The genes are TRBV19 and TRBJ2-2; D possibly corresponds to TRBD2 (6 bases). Trimming removed 6 bases from V and 3 bases from J, with 8 bases in between. The V gene's germline CDR1 is LNHDA and CDR2 SQIVND (reference sequence). The CDR3 runs to 13 residues. CDR3 protein: CASRGGYTGELFF. In nucleotides, the CDR3 is TGTGCCAGTAGAGGAGGGTACACCGGGGAGCTGTTTTTT.

The gene calls are TRBV7-2 and TRBJ1-4; a weak D match, TRBD1 (5 bases). V shed 5 bases and J shed 1 base, with 14 bases lying between them. The CDR3 is 16 residues long. The germline V gene has CDR1 SGHTA and CDR2 FQGNSA. CDR3 DNA: TGTGCCAGCAGCCGCGGTCCAGACAGAACTAATGAAAAACTGTTTTTT. It codes for CASSRGPDRTNEKLFF.

The genes are TRBV19 and TRBJ2-7, with D perhaps being TRBD1 or TRBD2 (5 bases each). V shed 7 bases and J shed 2 bases, with 18 bases lying between them. Germline-derived CDR1 and CDR2 are LNHDA and SQIVND (reference sequence). This CDR3 spans 15 amino acids. The CDR3 DNA is TGTGCCAGTACCAAACCCAGGGACCGAGCCTACGAGCAGTACTTC. Encoded protein: CASTKPRDRAYEQYF. Looking up the rest from reference TRBV19 and TRBJ2-7 gives the full variable domain: DGGITQSPKYLFRKEGQNVTLSCEQNLNHDAMYWYRQDPGQGLRLIYYSQIVNDFQKGDIAEGYSVSREKKESFPLTVTSAQKNPTAFYLCASTKPRDRAYEQYFGPGTRLTVT.

This clone was observed a few times. The V gene is TRBV19, the J gene TRBJ2-1, with TRBD2 matching over 14 bases. J was trimmed by 7 bases and V by 6 bases; bases with no gene match: 5. The germline V gene encodes CDR1 LNHDA and CDR2 SQIVND (reference sequence). This CDR3 contains 15 residues. CDR3 nucleotide sequence: TGTGCCAGTAGCAAAGGACTAGCGGGAGGTAATGAGCAGTTCTTC. This encodes CASSKGLAGGNEQFF.

V usage is TRBV28 and J usage is TRBJ2-1; D remains ambiguous. Germline V lookup: CDR1 MDHEN, CDR2 SYDVKM. The V gene lost 3 bases and the J gene lost 7 bases, with 16 bases spanning the gap. The CDR3 length is 15 residues. CDR3 in amino acids: CASSFQLLTLNEQFF. CDR3 DNA sequence: TGTGCCAGCAGTTTTCAGCTCCTAACCCTTAATGAGCAGTTCTTC.

The CDR3 protein is CASSNRARRMNTEAFF. CDR3 bases: TGTGCCAGCAGCAATCGAGCACGGCGTATGAACACTGAAGCTTTCTTT. This chain links TRBV5-5 with TRBJ1-1; D uncertain. Germline V gives CDR1 SGHKS, CDR2 YYEKEE (reference sequence). With 4 bases removed from V and 0 bases from J, the gap between germline ends came to 16 bases. CDR3 length: 16 residues.

This clone was observed a few times. The rearrangement joins TRBV12-5 to TRBJ2-2; D gene ambiguous. The CDR3 is 13 amino acids. Between the trimmed V and J ends, which lost 2 bases and 4 bases, there was a span of 5 bases. CDR1 is LGHNT and CDR2 is FRNRAP in the germline V gene. CDR3 sequence reads: CASGLSTTGELFF. In nucleotides, the CDR3 is TGTGCTAGTGGTTTGAGCACCACCGGGGAGCTGTTTTTT.

The chain is built from TRBV29-1 and TRBJ2-2; the match to TRBD2 covers 7 bases. Germline V gives CDR1 SQVTM, CDR2 ANQGSEA. The CDR3 has 14 amino acids. The J segment lost 0 bases and the V segment lost 7 bases, leaving 5 bases of the junction unmatched. CDR3 loop: CSAGGISNTGELFF. CDR3 nucleotides: TGCAGCGCCGGGGGGATTTCGAACACCGGGGAGCTGTTTTTT.

The V and J genes are TRBV28 and TRBJ1-2, with no clear D. The V end lost 4 bases, the J end lost 0 bases, and 9 bases lay between the germline ends. The CDR3 length is 14 residues. Germline CDR1 and CDR2: MDHEN and SYDVKM. The CDR3 here is CASSSFGANYGYTF. CDR3 in DNA: TGTGCCAGCAGTTCTTTCGGGGCTAACTATGGCTACACCTTC.

V is TRBV4-2 and J is TRBJ2-7; 7 positions match TRBD2. After removal of 1 base from V and 5 bases from J, the junction contained 8 bases not matched to a gene. The CDR3 runs to 15 residues. Germline CDR1 and CDR2: LGHNA and YNFKEQ. CDR3 sequence reads: CASSQAVGLEDEQYF. CDR3 nucleotides: TGTGCCAGCAGCCAAGCAGTAGGACTAGAGGACGAGCAGTACTTC.

J is TRBJ2-1 and V is TRBV18; D ambiguous. Trimming cost V 3 bases and J 0 bases, with 6 bases left between them. Looked up from germline, CDR1 is KGHSH and CDR2 is LQKENI. The CDR3 totals 14 residues. CDR3 loop: CASSPRSSYNEQFF. CDR3 DNA: TGTGCCAGCTCACCGAGGAGCTCCTACAATGAGCAGTTCTTC. Combining the CDR3 with reference TRBV18 and TRBJ2-1 gives the whole variable domain NAGVMQNPRHLVRRRGQEARLRCSPMKGHSHVYWYRQLPEEGLKFMVYLQKENIIDESGMPKERFSAEFPKEGPSILRIQQVVRGDSAAYFCASSPRSSYNEQFFGPGTRLTVL.

J is TRBJ2-1 and V is TRBV4-2, with D unclear. This CDR3 region has 12 residues. Germline loops: CDR1 LGHNA, CDR2 YNFKEQ. V gave up 4 bases and J gave up 6 bases, with 7 bases separating them. CDR3 nucleotides: TGTGCCAGCAGCCCCCCAAGCAATGAGCAGTTCTTC. Its translation is CASSPPSNEQFF.

The chain carries TRBV5-6 and TRBJ2-1; D is unclear. Germline CDR1 reads SGHDT; CDR2 reads YYEEEE. V was shortened by 0 bases and J by 2 bases, with 6 bases between the two germline ends. The CDR3 has 14 residues. The CDR3 DNA reads TGTGCCAGCAGCTTGGTTCAGGCCTACAATGAGCAGTTCTTC. It codes for CASSLVQAYNEQFF.

The CDR3 bases are TGCGCCAGCAGCCCGGGCCCAGGGAGCAGCTCCTACGAGCAGTACTTC. Protein: CASSPGPGSSSYEQYF. The chain uses TRBV4-1 and TRBJ2-7; possibly TRBD1 or TRBD2 for D (5 bases each). The ends were cut back, 4 bases at V and 0 bases at J, with 16 bases in the middle. The length of the CDR3 is 16 residues. Germline V gene lookup returns CDR1 MGHRA and CDR2 YSYEKL.

The chain links TRBV6-1 to TRBJ2-7; TRBD2 might be the D (6 bases). V dropped 4 bases and J dropped 0 bases, with 13 bases sitting between them. The CDR3 is 15 residues long. Germline loops: CDR1 MNHNS, CDR2 SASEGT. CDR3 amino acids: CASSGRDSFSYEQYF. CDR3 coding DNA: TGTGCCAGCAGTGGAAGGGACTCCTTCTCCTACGAGCAGTACTTC.

This chain connects TRBV5-1 to TRBJ2-3; D not certain. The CDR3 totals 13 residues. Between the trimmed V and J ends, which lost 0 bases and 10 bases, there was a span of 12 bases. Looked up from germline, CDR1 is SGHRS and CDR2 is YFSETQ. The CDR3 reads CASSLDRGGAQYF. CDR3 nucleotide sequence: TGCGCCAGCAGCTTGGACCGCGGTGGGGCGCAGTATTTT.

The chain is built from TRBV30 and TRBJ1-2; the D is unclear. The CDR3 is 14 amino acids. The germline V gene has CDR1 GTSNPN and CDR2 SVGIG (reference sequence). V gave up 1 base and J gave up 3 bases, with 12 bases separating them. CDR3 nucleotides: TGTGCCTGGAGTGGGACCAATCCCTACTATGGCTACACCTTC. Translated: CAWSGTNPYYGYTF.